The 29 T cell receptor beta chains presented below share a single source sample, sequenced in a study of blood T cell repertoires in COVID-19. Produced via immunoSEQ multiplex PCR; TCRdb's table is partial and in-frame only. The sample has over 120,000 clones; 78% are singletons. The source material was peripheral blood. The source of these receptors is a woman aged 55-70 years with acute or convalescent COVID-19.

The sample holds one count of this clone. The chain has TRBV10-3 and TRBJ1-5; D not resolved. V was trimmed by 2 bases and J by 4 bases, leaving 9 bases between them. CDR1 and CDR2 from the germline V gene are ENHRY and SYGVKD. The CDR3 has 14 amino acids. The CDR3 is CAISERNSNQPQHF. The DNA of the CDR3 is TGTGCCATCAGTGAGAGGAACAGTAATCAGCCCCAGCATTTT.

The genes are TRBV6-4 and TRBJ2-3; D not certain. With 2 bases removed from V and 3 bases from J, the gap between germline ends came to 6 bases. Germline assignment: CDR1 MRHNA and CDR2 SNTAGT. The CDR3 runs 13 residues. CDR3 amino acids: CASSDDETDTQYF. Here the CDR3 DNA reads TGTGCCAGCAGTGACGATGAGACAGATACGCAGTATTTT.

The chain uses TRBV5-1 and TRBJ1-6, with 10 positions matching TRBD1. Germline values: CDR1 SGHRS, CDR2 YFSETQ. V shed 4 bases and J 10 bases; nucleotides not matched to a gene: 8. The CDR3 contains 15 residues. The CDR3 bases are TGCGCCAGCAGCCCAGAGGGACAGGGGCGGTCACCCCTCCACTTT. This translates into CASSPEGQGRSPLHF.

The chain links TRBV6-6 to TRBJ1-5; D is perhaps TRBD1 (5 bases). Germline V gene lookup returns CDR1 MNHNY and CDR2 SVGAGI (reference sequence). The CDR3 runs 14 residues. The ends were cut back, 0 bases at V and 2 bases at J, with 5 bases in the middle. Here the CDR3 reads CASSYSGGNQPQHF. The CDR3 nucleotides read TGTGCCAGCAGTTACTCAGGGGGCAATCAGCCCCAGCATTTT.

In regard to this clone: Other DNA sequences within the sample encode an identical CDR3. This chain connects TRBV5-1 to TRBJ1-1; 8 bases match TRBD1. The CDR3 is 15 amino acids. Germline loops: CDR1 SGHRS, CDR2 YFSETQ. The J segment lost 1 base and the V segment lost 4 bases, leaving 6 bases of the junction unmatched. DNA of the CDR3: TGCGCCAGCAGCCTGACCGGGACAGGGAACACTGAAGCTTTCTTT. Protein: CASSLTGTGNTEAFF. Using reference TRBV5-1 and TRBJ1-1 for the parts outside the CDR3, the full variable domain is KAGVTQTPRYLIKTRGQQVTLSCSPISGHRSVSWYQQTPGQGLQFLFEYFSETQRNKGNFPGRFSGRQFSNSRSEMNVSTLELGDSALYLCASSLTGTGNTEAFFGQGTRLTVV.

The V and J genes are TRBV14 and TRBJ1-2; TRBD1 matches at 8 bases. Germline V gene lookup returns CDR1 SGHDN and CDR2 FVKESK. V trimming: 1 base; J trimming: 7 bases; junction bases outside the gene matches: 5. The CDR3 contains 14 residues. The CDR3 loop is CASSQVGTGAGYTF. The CDR3 nucleotides are TGTGCCAGCAGCCAAGTAGGGACAGGAGCTGGCTACACCTTC. Full variable domain (remainder filled in from reference TRBV14 and TRBJ1-2): EAGVTQFPSHSVIEKGQTVTLRCDPISGHDNLYWYRRVMGKEIKFLLHFVKESKQDESGMPNNRFLAERTGGTYSTLKVQPAELEDSGVYFCASSQVGTGAGYTFGSGTRLTVV.

This clone was seen only once. The V and J genes are TRBV5-4 and TRBJ2-7; D is possibly TRBD2 (6 bases). Trimming pared 4 bases from V and 1 base from J, leaving 9 bases between. Germline V gene data show CDR1 as SGHNT and CDR2 as YYREEE (reference sequence). The CDR3 runs to 13 residues. CDR3 in DNA: TGTGCCAGCAGCCCCGGGAGTTCCTACGAGCAGTACTTC. Translated: CASSPGSSYEQYF. The full variable domain, rest sourced from reference TRBV5-4 and TRBJ2-7, is ETGVTQSPTHLIKTRGQQVTLRCSSQSGHNTVSWYQQALGQGPQFIFQYYREEENGRGNFPPRFSGLQFPNYSSELNVNALELDDSALYLCASSPGSSYEQYFGPGTRLTVT.

The chain is built from TRBV5-1 and TRBJ1-1; D is unresolved. The CDR3 length is 15 residues. Trimming left V 0 bases short and J 3 bases short, with 12 bases between. CDR1 and CDR2 from the germline V gene are SGHRS and YFSETQ. The CDR3 nucleotides are TGCGCCAGCAGCTTGGAGAGCGGGAGGGACACTGAAGCTTTCTTT. Protein: CASSLESGRDTEAFF.

This clone was seen a few times. In nucleotides, the CDR3 is TGTGCCAGCAGCTTGGACAGGGGATACTACGAGCAGTACTTC. Amino acid sequence: CASSLDRGYYEQYF. The V call is TRBV5-4, the J call TRBJ2-7, with 7 bases lining up with TRBD1. Germline CDR1 SGHNT, CDR2 YYREEE (reference sequence). The CDR3 contains 14 residues. V gave up 0 bases and J gave up 3 bases; unmatched junction bases: 3.

The CDR3 DNA is TGCAGCGTTGCGAGAGACACCTACGAGCAGTACTTC. As protein: CSVARDTYEQYF. The V call is TRBV29-1, the J call TRBJ2-7; no firm D call. V lost 4 bases and J 2 bases, leaving 9 bases between the germline ends. The CDR3 loop spans 12 amino acids. Germline CDR1 and CDR2: SQVTM and ANQGSEA.

This chain uses TRBV18 with TRBJ1-3; TRBD1 aligns across 8 bases. The germline V gene encodes CDR1 KGHSH and CDR2 LQKENI. This CDR3 region has 18 residues. Trimming cost V 0 bases and J 4 bases; bases outside gene matches: 11. CDR3: CASSPPGQALWGGNTIYF. For the CDR3, the DNA is TGTGCCAGCTCACCACCGGGACAGGCTCTCTGGGGAGGAAACACCATATATTTT.

The chain has TRBV18 and TRBJ2-3, with D uncertain. Trimming removed 0 bases at V and 5 bases at J, with 6 bases between. The germline CDR1 and CDR2 sequences are KGHSH and LQKENI. The CDR3 length is 13 residues. The CDR3 region has the DNA TGTGCCAGCTCACCACCGGTCGGAGATACGCAGTATTTT. It yields the protein CASSPPVGDTQYF.

The V and J genes are TRBV5-1 and TRBJ1-1; TRBD1 matches 9 bases. The CDR3 consists of 15 residues. The V gene's germline CDR1 is SGHRS and CDR2 YFSETQ. V shed 5 bases and J 4 bases; nucleotides not matched to a gene: 9. Here the CDR3 reads CASRRTGAPSTEAFF. Written as DNA, the CDR3 is TGCGCCAGCAGGCGGACAGGGGCACCCTCCACTGAAGCTTTCTTT.

This rearrangement joins TRBV30 to TRBJ1-5; perhaps TRBD1 as D (5 bases). The V end lost 1 base, the J end lost 4 bases, and 8 bases lay between the germline ends. The length of the CDR3 is 13 residues. The V gene's germline CDR1 is GTSNPN and CDR2 SVGIG (reference sequence). This CDR3 reads CAWSGQNNQPQHF. The CDR3 DNA reads as TGTGCCTGGAGTGGACAGAATAATCAGCCCCAGCATTTT.

The V and J genes are TRBV7-9 and TRBJ2-3; the match to TRBD2 covers 11 bases. V lost 5 bases, J lost 2 bases, and 3 bases stayed unmatched. The length of the CDR3 is 15 residues. CDR1 and CDR2 from the germline V gene are SEHNR and FQNEAQ (reference sequence). For the CDR3, the DNA is TGTGCCAGCAGCCGGACTAGCGGGCACACAGATACGCAGTATTTT. It yields the protein CASSRTSGHTDTQYF.

In DNA form, the CDR3 reads TGCGCCAGCAGCTCCCCCGGACTAGTAATGAACACCGGGGAGCTGTTTTTT. Its translation: CASSSPGLVMNTGELFF. The chain employs TRBV5-1 and TRBJ2-2; TRBD2 agrees at 7 bases. Per the germline V gene, CDR1 is SGHRS and CDR2 is YFSETQ. Unmatched junction bases numbered 9, after V lost 3 bases and J lost 1 base. CDR3 length: 17 residues.

The chain uses TRBV12-3 or TRBV12-4 and TRBJ2-1; D is possibly TRBD2 (5 bases). Trimming stripped 6 bases from V and 6 bases from J, with 12 bases between. CDR3 length equals 13 residues. Written as DNA, the CDR3 is TGTGCCAGCAGGTCCGGTACTAGCAATGAGCAGTTCTTC. This translates into CASRSGTSNEQFF.

The rearrangement uses TRBV7-8 and TRBJ1-1; D perhaps matches TRBD1 (6 bases). The CDR3 loop spans 15 amino acids. The V gene lost 5 bases and the J gene lost 0 bases, with 13 bases spanning the gap. Germline-derived CDR1 and CDR2 are SGHVS and FQNEAQ. The CDR3 spells CASSRVQGMNTEAFF. CDR3 nucleotide sequence: TGTGCCAGCAGCCGAGTACAGGGAATGAACACTGAAGCTTTCTTT.

V and J are TRBV11-2 and TRBJ2-1, with 9 bases matching TRBD2. In germline, CDR1 is SGHAT, CDR2 FQNNGV. Trimming took 1 base from V and 2 from J; bases not matched to a gene: 12. The CDR3 consists of 19 residues. The CDR3 coding sequence is TGTGCCAGCAGCTTAGTAGGTAGCGGGAGTTTCGGAACCTACAATGAGCAGTTCTTC. This translates into CASSLVGSGSFGTYNEQFF.

The CDR3 loop is CASSVPGGINQPQHF. CDR3 DNA sequence: TGTGCCAGCAGCGTGCCGGGAGGCATTAATCAGCCCCAGCATTTT. The V gene is TRBV6-5, the J gene TRBJ1-5; D uncertain. CDR3 size: 15 residues. Germline V lookup: CDR1 MNHEY, CDR2 SVGAGI. Between the trimmed V and J ends, which lost 6 bases and 4 bases, there was a span of 16 bases.

J is TRBJ2-3 and V is TRBV11-2, with 7 bases identical to TRBD2. V was pared by 1 base and J by 3 bases, with 4 bases of the junction left unmatched. There are 15 residues in the CDR3. Germline CDR1 and CDR2: SGHAT and FQNNGV. The CDR3 DNA is TGTGCCAGCAGCTTAGGCCTAGCGGTTACAGATACGCAGTATTTT. It encodes CASSLGLAVTDTQYF.

V is TRBV7-9 and J is TRBJ2-3; 11 positions agree with TRBD2. The V gene's germline CDR1 is SEHNR and CDR2 FQNEAQ (reference sequence). Trimming at V came to 5 bases and at J to 0 bases, leaving 7 bases not matched to a gene. This CDR3 spans 17 amino acids. CDR3 amino acids: CASSTTSGMTSTDTQYF. The CDR3 DNA reads TGTGCCAGCAGCACGACTAGCGGGATGACTAGCACAGATACGCAGTATTTT.

The gene calls are TRBV27 and TRBJ2-4; TRBD1 is a possible D gene (6 bases). The CDR3 length is 16 residues. Trimming took off 1 base at V and 0 bases at J, with 10 bases between the two ends. CDR1 is MNHEY and CDR2 is SMNVEV in the germline V gene (reference sequence). The CDR3 nucleotides are TGTGCCAGCAGTTTATTCCCAGGGGAAGCCAAAAACATTCAGTACTTC. This encodes CASSLFPGEAKNIQYF.

The chain joins TRBV4-2 to TRBJ2-7, with TRBD2 as a possible D gene (6 bases). The CDR3 has 13 amino acids. The germline V gene encodes CDR1 LGHNA and CDR2 YNFKEQ. Trimming took 6 bases from V and 1 from J, leaving 10 bases between them. CDR3: CASRRGLSYEQYF. CDR3 bases: TGTGCCAGCAGGCGGGGCCTATCCTACGAGCAGTACTTC.

This clone was seen only once. This rearrangement joins TRBV27 to TRBJ2-3; D possibly corresponds to TRBD2 (5 bases). The ends were cut back, 2 bases at V and 2 bases at J, with 11 bases in the middle. This CDR3 is 15 amino acids long. The germline CDR1 and CDR2 sequences are MNHEY and SMNVEV (reference sequence). CDR3 sequence reads: CASSLVGAFTDTQYF. CDR3 nucleotides: TGTGCCAGCAGTTTAGTGGGAGCCTTCACAGATACGCAGTATTTT.

V and J are TRBV5-4 and TRBJ1-1; D is uncertain. V lost 4 bases, J lost 2 bases, and 9 bases lay in between. Germline CDR1 SGHNT, CDR2 YYREEE (reference sequence). The CDR3 is 13 amino acids. CDR3 loop: CASSPDFNTEAFF. The CDR3 DNA reads TGTGCCAGCAGCCCAGATTTCAACACTGAAGCTTTCTTT.

This clone appeared a few times. This rearrangement joins TRBV9 to TRBJ1-2; no reliable D call. The CDR3 sequence is 14 residues long. CDR1 and CDR2 from the germline V gene are SGDLS and YYNGEE. V lost 0 bases and J 2 bases, leaving 8 bases between the germline ends. CDR3: CASSVAPRNYGYTF. For the CDR3, the DNA is TGTGCCAGCAGCGTAGCTCCGCGGAACTATGGCTACACCTTC.

About this clone: At one end the junction does not follow the germline gene, possibly because of a read error. The gene calls are TRBV20-1 and TRBJ2-7; D might be TRBD2 (6 bases). The germline CDR1 and CDR2 sequences are DFQATT and SNEGSKA (reference sequence). There are 11 residues in the CDR3. The CDR3 sequence: CSARGTGRENF. CDR3 DNA: TGCAGTGCTAGAGGGACGGGCCGGGAGAACTTC.

This chain links TRBV15 with TRBJ2-1, with TRBD2 matching 11 bases. V gave up 0 bases and J gave up 9 bases; unmatched junction bases: 4. The CDR3 extends over 15 amino acids. Germline CDR1 is LNHNV and CDR2 is YYDKDF (reference sequence). The CDR3 region has the DNA TGTGCCACCAGCAGAGAACTAGCGGGAGCTCCTGAGCAGTTCTTC. It specifies CATSRELAGAPEQFF.